Listed below are T cell receptor beta chains from one sample, sequenced in a study of blood T cell repertoires in COVID-19. Using immunoSEQ multiplex PCR, the repertoire was profiled, and TCRdb retains in-frame clones only, with some absent. The sample has 150,000 to 200,000 clones, 80% to 90% seen once; the top ten hold 7.7%. Sequenced sample: peripheral blood. The origin of the receptors is a man aged 40-55 years who had recovered from COVID-19. Both conserved end residues are part of each CDR3. A D gene is named only where the DNA matches it firmly. The size entry is marked missing in some rows and otherwise reads once, few, many or a size class.

clone_size j_call cdr3_length v_call d_call cdr3_nt cdr3_aa
NA TRBJ1-5 18 TRBV7-8 TRBD1 TGTGCCAGCAGCATGTTAAACAGGGGGCCGGTCAGCAATCAGCCCCAGCATTTT CASSMLNRGPVSNQPQHF
NA TRBJ2-5 14 TRBV28 NA TGTGCCAGCAGTTTATCGGGTGTCTCAAGGACCCAGTACTTC CASSLSGVSRTQYF
NA TRBJ1-1 15 TRBV6-5 NA TGTGCCAGCAGTTACTCCGTCGGGTATAACACTGAAGCTTTCTTT CASSYSVGYNTEAFF
NA TRBJ2-1 16 TRBV9 TRBD1 TGTGCCAGCAGCGCAAGGGACAGGGAAACCTACAATGAGCAGTTCTTC CASSARDRETYNEQFF
NA TRBJ2-3 14 TRBV19 NA TGTGCCAGTAGCCCAGAGAAGGGGACAGATACGCAGTATTTT CASSPEKGTDTQYF
NA TRBJ2-1 13 TRBV2 NA TGTGCCAGCGTAGACGGAGTTGGCGGTGAGCAGTTCTTC CASVDGVGGEQFF
NA TRBJ1-2 15 TRBV2 TRBD1 TGTGCCAGCAGAGAATCGGGACAGCCCCTAATCGGCTACACCTTC CASRESGQPLIGYTF
NA TRBJ1-3 13 TRBV5-6 NA TGTGCCAGCAGCTTAACATCTGGAAACACCATATATTTT CASSLTSGNTIYF
NA TRBJ2-6 13 TRBV6-5 NA TGTGCCAGCAGACTCTCTGGGGCCAACGTCCTGACTTTC CASRLSGANVLTF
NA TRBJ2-7 16 TRBV4-2 TRBD2 TGTGCCAGCAGCCAAGGTGGGCGGGGGGGCTCCTACGAGCAGTACTTC CASSQGGRGGSYEQYF
NA TRBJ1-5 13 TRBV30 NA TGTGCCTGGAGGGGGCAGGACAATCAGCCCCAGCATTTT CAWRGQDNQPQHF
NA TRBJ2-6 13 TRBV11-3 NA TGTGCCAGCAGCCCTTCTGGGGCCAACGTCCTGACTTTC CASSPSGANVLTF
NA TRBJ1-3 15 TRBV7-2 NA TGTGCCAGCAGCTCCTTCCAGAACTCTGGAAACACCATATATTTT CASSSFQNSGNTIYF
once TRBJ1-5 14 TRBV10-3 NA TGTGCCATCAGCCAGGGGTCAGGCAATCAGCCCCAGCATTTT CAISQGSGNQPQHF
NA TRBJ2-6 15 TRBV11-3 NA TGTGCCAGCAGCCTATACAGCTCTGGGGCCAACGTCCTGACTTTC CASSLYSSGANVLTF
NA TRBJ2-7 15 TRBV7-2 TRBD1 TGTGCCAGCAGCTTATCGTCCAGGGGGCTCTACGAGCAGTACTTC CASSLSSRGLYEQYF
NA TRBJ1-2 16 TRBV4-3 TRBD1 TGCGCCAGCAGCCAAGATTCCCAGGGGGCGATGGATGGCTACACCTTC CASSQDSQGAMDGYTF
NA TRBJ2-1 15 TRBV7-2 NA TGTGCCAGCAGCTTTTCGACAGGCCCCTACAATGAGCAGTTCTTC CASSFSTGPYNEQFF
NA TRBJ2-1 21 TRBV5-3 NA TGTGCCAGAAGCTTGGCTCGCGGCAGTCGGTTCTCGCCAAGACCCTACAATGAGCAGTTCTTC CARSLARGSRFSPRPYNEQFF
many TRBJ2-1 14 TRBV7-9 TRBD1 TGTGCCAGCAGCTTCACAGGGGGGTACAATGAGCAGTTCTTC CASSFTGGYNEQFF
NA TRBJ1-4 16 TRBV28 NA TGTGCCAGCAGGCACTCGGGGTCGAGGTCTAATGAAAAACTGTTTTTT CASRHSGSRSNEKLFF
NA TRBJ2-1 17 TRBV4-1 TRBD2 TGCGCCAGCAGCCAAGATCCTAGTCTAGCGGGGGGTGCTGAGCAGTTCTTC CASSQDPSLAGGAEQFF
NA TRBJ1-1 14 TRBV29-1 TRBD1 TGCAGCGTTGACTGGACAGGGCTCAACACTGAAGCTTTCTTT CSVDWTGLNTEAFF
NA TRBJ2-1 15 TRBV6-5 TRBD2 TGTGCCAGCAGACCCGGGACTAGCTACGGAAATGAGCAGTTCTTC CASRPGTSYGNEQFF
NA TRBJ2-7 15 TRBV10-3 TRBD2 TGTGCCATCAGTGAGGGGACTAGCGGGAGGTTTGAGCAGTACTTC CAISEGTSGRFEQYF